Sequencing of this T cell receptor beta chain was carried out in a study of control samples from healthy donors and cancer patients. This CDR3 is 15 amino acids long. Trimming cost V 3 bases and J 1 base, with 9 bases left between them. Looked up from germline, CDR1 is LNHDA and CDR2 is SQIVND (reference sequence). Generated by immunoSEQ multiplex PCR, the TCRdb table keeps only in-frame clones and is missing some. The sample lists 150,000 to 200,000 clones, about 86% occurring once. The specimen was blood. This TCR came from a woman aged 30 to 39 in good health. This chain links TRBV19 with TRBJ2-2; tentatively, D is TRBD2 (6 bases). The CDR3 sequence: CASSIRRGNTGELFF. The CDR3 DNA reads as TGTGCCAGTAGTATTCGGCGGGGGAACACCGGGGAGCTGTTTTTT.